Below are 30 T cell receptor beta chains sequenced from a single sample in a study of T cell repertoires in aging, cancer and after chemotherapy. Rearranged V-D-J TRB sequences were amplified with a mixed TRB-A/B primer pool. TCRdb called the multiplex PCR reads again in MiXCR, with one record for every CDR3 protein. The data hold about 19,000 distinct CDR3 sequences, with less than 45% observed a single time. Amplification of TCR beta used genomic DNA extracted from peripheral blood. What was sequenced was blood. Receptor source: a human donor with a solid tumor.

CDR3 sequence: CASSQRWERNTEAFF. Here the CDR3 DNA reads TGTGCCAGCAGCCAACGGTGGGAGCGGAACACTGAAGCTTTCTTT. This chain uses TRBV14 with TRBJ1-1, with D unresolved. V lost 2 bases and J lost 1, with 11 bases in between. This CDR3 comprises 15 residues. Germline CDR1 reads SGHDN; CDR2 reads FVKESK.

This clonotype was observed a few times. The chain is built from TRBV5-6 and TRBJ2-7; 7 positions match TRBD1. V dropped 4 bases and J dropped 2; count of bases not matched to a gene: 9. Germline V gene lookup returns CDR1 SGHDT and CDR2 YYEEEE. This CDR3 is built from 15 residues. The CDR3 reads CASSTTGPLAYEQYF. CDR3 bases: TGTGCCAGCAGCACGACAGGGCCGTTAGCCTACGAGCAGTACTTC.

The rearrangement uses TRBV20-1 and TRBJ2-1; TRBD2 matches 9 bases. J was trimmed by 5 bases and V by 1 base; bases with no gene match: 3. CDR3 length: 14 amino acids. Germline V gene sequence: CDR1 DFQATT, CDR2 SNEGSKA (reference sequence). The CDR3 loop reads CSARASGANNEQFF. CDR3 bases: TGCAGTGCTAGAGCTAGCGGGGCAAACAATGAGCAGTTCTTC.

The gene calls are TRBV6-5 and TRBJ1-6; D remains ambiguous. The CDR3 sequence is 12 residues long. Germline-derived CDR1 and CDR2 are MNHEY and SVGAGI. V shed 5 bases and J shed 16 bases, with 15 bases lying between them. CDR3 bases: TGTGCCAGCAGTCAAAACCGGGCGAAACTCCACTTT. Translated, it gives CASSQNRAKLHF.

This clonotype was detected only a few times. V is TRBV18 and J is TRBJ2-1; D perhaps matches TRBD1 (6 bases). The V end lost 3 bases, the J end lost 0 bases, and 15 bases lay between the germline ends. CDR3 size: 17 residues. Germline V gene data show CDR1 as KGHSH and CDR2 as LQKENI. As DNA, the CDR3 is TGTGCCAGCTCACCTTCATCTTCGGGACACTCCTACAATGAGCAGTTCTTC. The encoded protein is CASSPSSSGHSYNEQFF.

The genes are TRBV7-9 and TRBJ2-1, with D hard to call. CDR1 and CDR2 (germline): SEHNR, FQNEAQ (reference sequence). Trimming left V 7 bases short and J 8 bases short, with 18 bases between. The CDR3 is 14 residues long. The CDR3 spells CASTSGGVIDEQFF. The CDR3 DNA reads TGTGCCAGCACCTCTGGCGGAGTCATCGATGAGCAGTTCTTC.

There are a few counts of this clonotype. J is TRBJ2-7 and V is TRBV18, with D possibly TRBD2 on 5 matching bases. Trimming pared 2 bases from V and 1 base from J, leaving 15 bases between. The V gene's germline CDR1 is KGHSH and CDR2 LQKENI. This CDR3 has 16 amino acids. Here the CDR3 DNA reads TGTGCCAGCTCACCATCAATCGAGCGGTCTTCCTACGAGCAGTACTTC. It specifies CASSPSIERSSYEQYF.

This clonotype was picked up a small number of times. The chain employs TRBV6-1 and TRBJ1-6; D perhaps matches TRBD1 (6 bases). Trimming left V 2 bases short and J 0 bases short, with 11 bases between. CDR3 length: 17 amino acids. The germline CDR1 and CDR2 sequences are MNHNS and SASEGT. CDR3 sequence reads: CASSEWGRSSYNSPLHF. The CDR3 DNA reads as TGTGCCAGCAGTGAATGGGGGCGCAGCTCCTATAATTCACCCCTCCACTTT.

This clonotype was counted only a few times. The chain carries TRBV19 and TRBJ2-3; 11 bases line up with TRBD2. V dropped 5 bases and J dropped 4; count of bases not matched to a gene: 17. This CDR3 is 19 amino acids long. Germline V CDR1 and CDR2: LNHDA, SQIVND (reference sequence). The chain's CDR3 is CASSYRSGGGPPSADTQYF. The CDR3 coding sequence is TGTGCCAGTAGTTATCGTAGCGGGGGGGGCCCCCCCTCAGCAGATACGCAGTATTTT.

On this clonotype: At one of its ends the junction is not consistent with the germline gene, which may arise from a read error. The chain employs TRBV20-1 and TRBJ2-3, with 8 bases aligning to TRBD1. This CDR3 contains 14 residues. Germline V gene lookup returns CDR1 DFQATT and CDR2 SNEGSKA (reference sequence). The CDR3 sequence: CGAYPGGGTDTQYF. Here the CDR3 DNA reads TGCGGTGCCTATCCAGGGGGCGGGACAGATACGCAGTATTTT.

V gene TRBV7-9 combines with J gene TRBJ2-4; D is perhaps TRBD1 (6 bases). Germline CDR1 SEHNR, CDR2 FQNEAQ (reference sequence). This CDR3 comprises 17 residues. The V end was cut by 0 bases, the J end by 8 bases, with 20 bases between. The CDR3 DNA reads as TGTGCCAGCAGCTTAGCGTATTCTGGGACCAAGGGGGACATTCAGTACTTC. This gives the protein CASSLAYSGTKGDIQYF.

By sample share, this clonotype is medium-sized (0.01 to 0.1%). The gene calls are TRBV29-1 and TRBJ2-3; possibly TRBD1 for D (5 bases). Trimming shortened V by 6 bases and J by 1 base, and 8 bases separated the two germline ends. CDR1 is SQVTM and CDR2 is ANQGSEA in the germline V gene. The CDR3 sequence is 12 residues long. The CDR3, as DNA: TGCAGCGTCCAGACAGGCACAGATACGCAGTATTTT. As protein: CSVQTGTDTQYF.

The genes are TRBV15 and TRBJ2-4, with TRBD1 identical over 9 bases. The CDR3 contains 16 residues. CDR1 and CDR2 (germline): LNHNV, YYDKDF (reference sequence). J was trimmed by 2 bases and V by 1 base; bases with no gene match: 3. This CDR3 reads CATSRGQGVSKNIQYF. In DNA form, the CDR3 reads TGTGCCACCAGCAGAGGACAGGGGGTTTCCAAAAACATTCAGTACTTC.

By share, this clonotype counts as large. The CDR3 here is CAAKGQGDTGELFF. In nucleotides, the CDR3 is TGTGCCGCCAAGGGACAGGGCGACACCGGGGAGCTGTTTTTT. The rearrangement links TRBV19 to TRBJ2-2, with TRBD1 matching 9 bases. V shed 11 bases, J shed 3 bases, and the junction held 7 bases outside the gene matches. Germline CDR1 is LNHDA and CDR2 is SQIVND (reference sequence). CDR3 size: 14 residues. Full variable domain (missing parts from reference TRBV19 and TRBJ2-2): DGGITQSPKYLFRKEGQNVTLSCEQNLNHDAMYWYRQDPGQGLRLIYYSQIVNDFQKGDIAEGYSVSREKKESFPLTVTSAQKNPTAFYLCAAKGQGDTGELFFGEGSRLTVL.

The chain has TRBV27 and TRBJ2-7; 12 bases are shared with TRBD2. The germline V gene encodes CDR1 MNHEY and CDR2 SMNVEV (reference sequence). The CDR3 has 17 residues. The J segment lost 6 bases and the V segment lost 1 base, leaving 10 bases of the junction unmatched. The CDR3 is CASSLWELAGGPGEQYF. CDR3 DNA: TGTGCCAGCAGTTTATGGGAACTAGCGGGAGGCCCGGGCGAGCAGTACTTC.

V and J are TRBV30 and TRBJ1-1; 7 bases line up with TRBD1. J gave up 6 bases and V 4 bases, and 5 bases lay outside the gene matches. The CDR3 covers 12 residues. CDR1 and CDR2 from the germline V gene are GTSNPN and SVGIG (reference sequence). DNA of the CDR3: TGTGCCTGGAAGGGGGCAGGGGCTGAAGCTTTCTTT. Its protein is CAWKGAGAEAFF.

CDR3 coding DNA: TGTGCCACCAGTGGGTACCGGGGGGCTAGCGATACCGGGGAGCTGTTTTTT. Translation: CATSGYRGASDTGELFF. The V and J genes are TRBV24-1 and TRBJ2-2; D may be TRBD2 (7 bases). Trimming pared 5 bases from V and 5 bases from J, leaving 20 bases between. CDR1 KGHDR and CDR2 SFDVKD come from the germline V gene. The CDR3 has 17 residues.

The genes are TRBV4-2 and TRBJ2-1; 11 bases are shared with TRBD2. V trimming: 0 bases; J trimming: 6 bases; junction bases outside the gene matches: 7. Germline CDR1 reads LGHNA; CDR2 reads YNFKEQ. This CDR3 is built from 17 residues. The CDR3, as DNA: TGTGCCAGCAGCCAAGAAGGGCTAGCGGGAGGAATCAATGAGCAGTTCTTC. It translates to CASSQEGLAGGINEQFF.

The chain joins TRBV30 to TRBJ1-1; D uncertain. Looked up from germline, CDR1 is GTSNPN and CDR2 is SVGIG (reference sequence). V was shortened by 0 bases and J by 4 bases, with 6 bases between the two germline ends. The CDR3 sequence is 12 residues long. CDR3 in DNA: TGTGCCTGGAGTGTGTCGGGCACTGAAGCTTTCTTT. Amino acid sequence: CAWSVSGTEAFF. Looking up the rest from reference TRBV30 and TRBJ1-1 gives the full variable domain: SQTIHQWPATLVQPVGSPLSLECTVEGTSNPNLYWYRQAAGRGLQLLFYSVGIGQISSEVPQNLSASRPQDRQFILSSKKLLLSDSGFYLCAWSVSGTEAFFGQGTRLTVV.

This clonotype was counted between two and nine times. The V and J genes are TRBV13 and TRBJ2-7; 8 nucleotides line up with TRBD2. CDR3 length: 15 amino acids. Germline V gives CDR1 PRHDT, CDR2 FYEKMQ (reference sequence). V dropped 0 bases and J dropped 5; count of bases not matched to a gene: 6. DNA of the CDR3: TGTGCCAGCAGCTTAGGTGCGGGAGGCCTTGACGAGCAGTACTTC. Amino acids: CASSLGAGGLDEQYF.

The CDR3: CSARDARGLESNQPQHF. CDR3 bases: TGCAGTGCTAGAGATGCCAGGGGGCTGGAGAGCAATCAGCCCCAGCATTTT. V usage is TRBV20-1 and J usage is TRBJ1-5; 8 nucleotides line up with TRBD1. The CDR3 totals 17 residues. After removal of 0 bases from V and 1 base from J, the junction contained 8 bases not matched to a gene. Germline CDR1 DFQATT, CDR2 SNEGSKA (reference sequence).

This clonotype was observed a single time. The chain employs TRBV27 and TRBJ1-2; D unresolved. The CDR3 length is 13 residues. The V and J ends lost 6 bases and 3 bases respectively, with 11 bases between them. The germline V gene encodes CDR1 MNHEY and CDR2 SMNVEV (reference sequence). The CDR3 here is CASSFTPDYGYTF. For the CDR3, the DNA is TGTGCCAGCAGCTTTACTCCCGACTATGGCTACACCTTC.

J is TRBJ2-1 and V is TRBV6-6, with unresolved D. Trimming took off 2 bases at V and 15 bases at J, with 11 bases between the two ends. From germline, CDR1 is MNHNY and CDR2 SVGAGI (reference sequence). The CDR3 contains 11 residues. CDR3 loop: CASSYDSMWFF. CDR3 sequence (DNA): TGTGCCAGCAGTTACGACTCCATGTGGTTCTTC.

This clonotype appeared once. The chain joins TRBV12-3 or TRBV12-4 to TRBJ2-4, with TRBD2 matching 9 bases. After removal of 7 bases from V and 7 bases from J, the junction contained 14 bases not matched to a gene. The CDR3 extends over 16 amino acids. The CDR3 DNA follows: TGTGCCAGCACCGTTCGACTAGCGGCTGACGGTAACATTCAGTACTTC. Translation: CASTVRLAADGNIQYF.

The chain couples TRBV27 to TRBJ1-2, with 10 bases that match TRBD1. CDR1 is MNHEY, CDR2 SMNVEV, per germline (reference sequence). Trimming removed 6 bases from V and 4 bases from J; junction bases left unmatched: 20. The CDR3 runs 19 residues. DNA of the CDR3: TGTGCCAGCAGCCGAAACCCCGGGACAGGGGCCGCTCTAGGCTATGGCTACACCTTC. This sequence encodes CASSRNPGTGAALGYGYTF.

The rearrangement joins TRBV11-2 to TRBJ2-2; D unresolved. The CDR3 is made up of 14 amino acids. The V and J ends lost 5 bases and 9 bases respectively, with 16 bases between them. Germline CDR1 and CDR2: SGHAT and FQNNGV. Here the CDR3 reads CASSDSAGWRELFF. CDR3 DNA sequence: TGTGCCAGCAGCGATTCCGCCGGGTGGCGGGAGCTGTTTTTT.

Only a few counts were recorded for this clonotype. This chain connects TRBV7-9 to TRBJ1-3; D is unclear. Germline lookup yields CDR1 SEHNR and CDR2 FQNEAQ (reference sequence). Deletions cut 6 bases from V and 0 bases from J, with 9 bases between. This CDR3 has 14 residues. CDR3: CASRARNSGNTIYF. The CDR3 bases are TGTGCCAGCAGGGCAAGAAACTCTGGAAACACCATATATTTT.

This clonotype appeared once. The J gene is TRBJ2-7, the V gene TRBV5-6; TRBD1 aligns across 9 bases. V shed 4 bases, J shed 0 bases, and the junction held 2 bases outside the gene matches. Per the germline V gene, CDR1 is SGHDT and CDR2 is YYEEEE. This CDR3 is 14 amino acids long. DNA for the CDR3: TGTGCCAGCAGCCCGGGACAGGGCTCCTACGAGCAGTACTTC. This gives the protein CASSPGQGSYEQYF.

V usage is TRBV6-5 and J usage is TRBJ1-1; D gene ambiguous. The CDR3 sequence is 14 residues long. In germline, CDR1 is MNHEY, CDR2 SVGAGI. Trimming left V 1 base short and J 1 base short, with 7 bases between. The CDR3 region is CASSYWNGNTEAFF. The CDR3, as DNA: TGTGCCAGCAGTTACTGGAACGGGAACACTGAAGCTTTCTTT.

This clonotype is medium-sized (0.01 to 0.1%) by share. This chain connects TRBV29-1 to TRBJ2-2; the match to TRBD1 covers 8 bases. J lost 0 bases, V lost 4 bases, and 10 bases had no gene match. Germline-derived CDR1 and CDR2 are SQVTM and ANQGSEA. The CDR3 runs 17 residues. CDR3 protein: CSVGPRQGWTNTGELFF. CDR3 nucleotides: TGCAGCGTTGGCCCCCGACAGGGGTGGACGAACACCGGGGAGCTGTTTTTT.